The rows below give T cell receptor beta chains drawn from one sample of a study of human T cells and chemical hapten exposure. TCRdb processed the RACE reads anew with MiXCR; each CDR3 protein has one entry. The sample shows 55,000 to 75,000 distinct CDR3 sequences, around 12% of them seen only once. The sample here was whole blood, taken in connection with sensitization to the hapten diphenylcyclopropenone (DPC). These receptors were collected from a man under 40 with alopecia areata. Some clones in this sample may be carry-over from other donors' samples. Each CDR3 is given with its conserved first and last residue. The order of the fields is J gene, V gene, clone size, D gene, CDR3 DNA, CDR3 protein. D genes are given only for firm matches. Clone size is given for some rows only: seen once, a few or many times, or a class if the clone is expanded.

TRBJ2-3 TRBV5-6 . . TGTGCCAGCAGCTACCGGGGGGCCGGGACAGATACGCAGTATTTT CASSYRGAGTDTQYF
TRBJ1-5 TRBV6-6 few TRBD1 TGTGCCAGCAGTTACACACCCCAGGGGGAGCCGCATTTT CASSYTPQGEPHF
TRBJ1-3 TRBV7-2 many . TGTGCCAGCAGCTTAAATCAGGGCGGAGGAACTGGAAACACCATATATTTT CASSLNQGGGTGNTIYF
TRBJ2-1 TRBV9 many . TGTGCCAGCAGCGTAGGAAGTTCGAATGAGCAGTTCTTC CASSVGSSNEQFF
TRBJ2-2 TRBV19 many TRBD2 TGTGCCAGTAGTAAGGGACTAGCCTCCGGGGAGCTGTTTTTT CASSKGLASGELFF
TRBJ1-5 TRBV4-2 . . TGTGCCAGCAGCCAGGAAAATCAGCCCCAGCATTTT CASSQENQPQHF
TRBJ1-5 TRBV29-1 . TRBD1 TGCAGCGTTGGGACAGGGGATCAGCCCCAGCATTTT CSVGTGDQPQHF
TRBJ2-3 TRBV28 few . TGTGCCAGCACCGATAGCACAGATACGCAGTATTTT CASTDSTDTQYF
TRBJ2-2 TRBV12-3/TRBV12-4 few TRBD1 TGTGCCAGCAACCTGGGGACAGGGTACACCGGGGAGCTGTTTTTT CASNLGTGYTGELFF
TRBJ2-2 TRBV29-1 many TRBD1 TGCAGCGTTGAAGATCACGGGACAGGGGTTTCCGGGGAGCTGTTTTTT CSVEDHGTGVSGELFF
TRBJ1-1 TRBV12-3/TRBV12-4 many . TGTGCCAGCAGTCTACGTCACCTAGGACCTGAAGCTTTCTTT CASSLRHLGPEAFF
TRBJ2-6 TRBV5-5 few . TGTGCCAGCAGCTTCAGGGCATCAGGGGCCAACGTCCTGACTTTC CASSFRASGANVLTF
TRBJ1-1 TRBV7-3 many . TGTGCCAGCAGCGTCGGGGGCGCCACTGAAGCTTTCTTT CASSVGGATEAFF
TRBJ1-1 TRBV10-3 many . TGTGCCATCAGTGACAAACAGAAAACTGAAGCTTTCTTT CAISDKQKTEAFF
TRBJ2-6 TRBV24-1 many . TGTGCCACCAGTGAAGGTCAAAACTCTGGGGCCAACGTCCTGACTTTC CATSEGQNSGANVLTF
TRBJ1-5 TRBV12-3/TRBV12-4 many . TGTGCCAGCAGTTTCGGCAGTAGCAATCAGCCCCAGCATTTT CASSFGSSNQPQHF
TRBJ1-2 TRBV7-2 few . TGTGCCAGCAGCTTTGCCTCTCGAGACAGGACTTTTGACTATGGCTACACCTTC CASSFASRDRTFDYGYTF
TRBJ1-5 TRBV7-9 . . TGTGCCAGCAGCCCGCAAGGCGGACCGATAAATCAGCCCCAGCATTTT CASSPQGGPINQPQHF
TRBJ1-4 TRBV28 medium-sized TRBD1 TGTGCCAGCAGTCCGTGGGACAGGCCCAATGAAAAACTGTTTTTT CASSPWDRPNEKLFF
TRBJ2-5 TRBV28 . TRBD1 TGTGCCAGCAGTCCCAGGACAGGGCAAGAGACCCAGTACTTC CASSPRTGQETQYF
TRBJ2-2 TRBV12-3/TRBV12-4 . TRBD2 TGTGCCAGCAGTTTATTACTAGCGGCCGGGGAGCTGTTTTTT CASSLLLAAGELFF
TRBJ1-1 TRBV14 few . TGTGCCAGCAGCTTCCGACGGAAGGGGAACACTGAAGCTTTCTTT CASSFRRKGNTEAFF
TRBJ1-1 TRBV20-1 many . TGCAGTGCTAGGGCAGGGGCAATGAACACTGAAGCTTTCTTT CSARAGAMNTEAFF
TRBJ2-5 TRBV10-3 . . TGTGCCATCAGTGAAAGTGTCAGCCAAGAGACCCAGTACTTC CAISESVSQETQYF
TRBJ2-7 TRBV6-6 few TRBD1 TGTGCCAGCAGTCCTCCTACAGGGGGCCTATACGAGCAGTACTTC CASSPPTGGLYEQYF
TRBJ2-1 TRBV20-1 many . TGCAGTGCCAGTGACACGGGAAATTTACAGTTCTTC CSASDTGNLQFF
TRBJ1-3 TRBV3-1 many . TGTGCCAGCAGCCAAGGGGGTGGAAACACCATATATTTT CASSQGGGNTIYF
TRBJ1-4 TRBV9 . . TGTGCCAGCAGCCCATTGACTCGAAGTGGTGAAAAACTGTTTTTT CASSPLTRSGEKLFF
TRBJ2-5 TRBV6-1 . . TGTGCCAGCAGTAGACAGGCCCAAGAGACCCAGTACTTC CASSRQAQETQYF
TRBJ2-1 TRBV12-3/TRBV12-4 many TRBD1 TGTGCCAGCAGTTTTTCGGGACAGGGAGAGCAGTTCTTC CASSFSGQGEQFF
TRBJ2-7 TRBV5-1 few TRBD1 TGCGCCAGCAGCTTTGGGACAGGGATTTTGTACGAGCAGTACTTC CASSFGTGILYEQYF
TRBJ1-6 TRBV28 many . TGTGCCAGCAGGGGCCGTGGGAGGGAGAATTCACCCCTCCACTTT CASRGRGRENSPLHF